This TCR beta chain emerged from a study of blood T cell repertoires in COVID-19. Study overall: Samples of COVID-19 (acute and convalescent) were obtained from the United States, Italy and Spain. T cells, B-cell-depleted T cells, or PBMCs supplied cDNA or gDNA.

The CDR3 is 15 residues long. J gave up 4 bases and V 5 bases, and 10 bases lay outside the gene matches. Germline assignment: CDR1 MDHEN and CDR2 SYDVKM. Under the authors' procedure: By means of reference gene primer amplification, nucleated cell counts were estimated. Assay: immunoSEQ multiplex PCR; the TCRdb copy retains only in-frame clones and omits some. V and J calls plus clone size are reproduced from that table; the DNA served to infer D and trimming. The sample yields 250,000 or so clones, nearly 90% seen once. V gene TRBV28 combines with J gene TRBJ1-2, with 7 bases fitting TRBD1. This sequence originates from a middle-aged woman who had recovered from COVID-19. Sequenced: peripheral blood. The CDR3 DNA reads TGTGCCAGCAGTCTTGGACAGGAACGTCTCTATGGCTACACCTTC. Translation gives CASSLGQERLYGYTF.